This TCR beta chain was sequenced for a study of blood T cell repertoires in COVID-19. Assignment of participants to cohorts was predicated upon participant-reported clinical history. Per the study methods: Amplification with reference gene primers provided the estimates of nucleated cell counts. Clones were sequenced by immunoSEQ multiplex PCR, and TCRdb holds only the in-frame ones, with some missing. V and J calls and clone size are those listed in that table; D and trimming were worked out from the DNA. The sample includes 200,000 or so clones, about 80% seen only once; the top ten take 6% to 8%. In its sample, this clone was seen once. V was cut by 6 bases and J by 5 bases, with 19 bases left in between. This CDR3 is built from 14 residues. Germline V gives CDR1 SQVTM, CDR2 ANQGSEA.

The TCR sequence derives from a man aged 35-49 years who had recovered from COVID-19. This sequence joins TRBV29-1 and TRBJ1-1, with no clear D. Sequencing used PBMCs or T cells enriched from blood (not recorded which). Written as DNA, the CDR3 is TGCAGCGTCGCGTCCGGGAAGTCGGTAACTGAAGCTTTCTTT. This sequence encodes CSVASGKSVTEAFF. Supplemented by reference TRBV29-1 and TRBJ1-1, the full variable domain reads SAVISQKPSRDICQRGTSLTIQCQVDSQVTMMFWYRQQPGQSLTLIATANQGSEATYESGFVIDKFPISRPNLTFSTLTVSNMSPEDSSIYLCSVASGKSVTEAFFGQGTRLTVV.